These T cell receptor beta chains were read from a single sample in a study of CD8+ T cells in alopecia areata. Sequencing was performed with immunoSEQ multiplex PCR; in TCRdb, only in-frame clones are kept and a portion is missing. The sample yields around 100,000 clones, 45% to 60% seen once. Sequenced material: CD4+ T cells sorted from blood. These receptors all come from a human donor in good health. Both conserved end residues are part of each CDR3. D genes are given only for firm matches. Size tells how often a clone was seen (once, few, many) or the class of an expanded clone, and some rows leave it out.

d_gene: .
v_gene: TRBV29-1
abundance: once
j_gene: TRBJ2-2
CDR3aa: CSVVGRKAGELFF
CDR3nt: TGCAGCGTTGTGGGAAGGAAAGCCGGGGAGCTGTTTTTT

d_gene: .
v_gene: TRBV28
abundance: .
j_gene: TRBJ2-1
CDR3aa: CASSRPYNEQFF
CDR3nt: TGTGCCAGCAGTAGACCCTACAATGAGCAGTTCTTC

d_gene: TRBD1
v_gene: TRBV4-3
abundance: .
j_gene: TRBJ1-2
CDR3aa: CASSRGTGDSYGYTF
CDR3nt: TGCGCCAGCAGCCGAGGGACAGGGGATTCCTATGGCTACACCTTC

d_gene: .
v_gene: TRBV29-1
abundance: .
j_gene: TRBJ2-4
CDR3aa: CSTREAKNIQYF
CDR3nt: TGCAGCACAAGGGAGGCCAAAAACATTCAGTACTTC

d_gene: .
v_gene: TRBV27
abundance: once
j_gene: TRBJ2-3
CDR3aa: CASSLTITTDTQYF
CDR3nt: TGTGCCAGCAGTCTGACTATAACCACAGATACGCAGTATTTT

d_gene: .
v_gene: TRBV15
abundance: few
j_gene: TRBJ2-1
CDR3aa: CATSRDLWGSNEQFF
CDR3nt: TGTGCCACCAGCAGAGATCTCTGGGGCTCCAATGAGCAGTTCTTC

d_gene: .
v_gene: TRBV30
abundance: few
j_gene: TRBJ1-1
CDR3aa: CAWSDLRNRENTEAFF
CDR3nt: TGTGCCTGGAGTGACCTTAGAAACAGGGAGAACACTGAAGCTTTCTTT

d_gene: .
v_gene: TRBV10-2
abundance: many
j_gene: TRBJ2-3
CDR3aa: CASSEPSADTQYF
CDR3nt: TGCGCCAGCAGTGAACCTAGCGCAGATACGCAGTATTTT

d_gene: TRBD1
v_gene: TRBV9
abundance: few
j_gene: TRBJ1-4
CDR3aa: CASSLRTGGNEKLFF
CDR3nt: TGTGCCAGCAGCCTACGGACAGGGGGCAATGAAAAACTGTTTTTT

d_gene: .
v_gene: TRBV2
abundance: once
j_gene: TRBJ1-5
CDR3aa: CASSDRRTSYQPQHF
CDR3nt: TGTGCCAGCAGTGACCGACGGACTAGCTATCAGCCCCAGCATTTT

d_gene: .
v_gene: TRBV4-2
abundance: .
j_gene: TRBJ2-7
CDR3aa: CASSQPPGGGGRPSEQYF
CDR3nt: TGTGCCAGCAGCCAACCCCCGGGCGGAGGGGGACGGCCCTCCGAGCAGTACTTC

d_gene: .
v_gene: TRBV29-1
abundance: .
j_gene: TRBJ2-5
CDR3aa: CSVDRDLLQETQYF
CDR3nt: TGCAGCGTTGACAGGGATTTGCTCCAAGAGACCCAGTACTTC

d_gene: TRBD2
v_gene: TRBV4-2
abundance: .
j_gene: TRBJ2-1
CDR3aa: CASSQRERGGRHEQFF
CDR3nt: TGTGCCAGCAGCCAAAGAGAGCGGGGGGGCCGCCATGAGCAGTTCTTC

d_gene: .
v_gene: TRBV25-1
abundance: once
j_gene: TRBJ1-6
CDR3aa: CASSEQGRYSPLHF
CDR3nt: TGTGCCAGCAGTGAACAGGGGAGGTATTCACCCCTCCACTTT

d_gene: TRBD1
v_gene: TRBV14
abundance: few
j_gene: TRBJ1-6
CDR3aa: CASSHRRAGQGVWSPLHF
CDR3nt: TGTGCCAGCAGCCATCGACGGGCGGGACAGGGTGTTTGGTCACCCCTCCACTTT

d_gene: TRBD1
v_gene: TRBV7-2
abundance: few
j_gene: TRBJ2-5
CDR3aa: CASSLSRGWETQYF
CDR3nt: TGTGCCAGCAGCTTGTCCAGGGGGTGGGAGACCCAGTACTTC

d_gene: .
v_gene: TRBV29-1
abundance: few
j_gene: TRBJ2-7
CDR3aa: CSATGGAAYEQYF
CDR3nt: TGCAGCGCCACAGGAGGGGCGGCCTACGAGCAGTACTTC

d_gene: TRBD1
v_gene: TRBV4-1
abundance: once
j_gene: TRBJ1-2
CDR3aa: CASSPQQGDYGYTF
CDR3nt: TGCGCCAGCAGCCCTCAACAGGGGGACTATGGCTACACCTTC

d_gene: .
v_gene: TRBV25-1
abundance: .
j_gene: TRBJ2-5
CDR3aa: CASSGGFQETQYF
CDR3nt: TGTGCCAGCAGTGGAGGGTTCCAAGAGACCCAGTACTTC

d_gene: .
v_gene: TRBV2
abundance: .
j_gene: TRBJ2-5
CDR3aa: CASSARMVQETQYF
CDR3nt: TGTGCCAGCAGTGCTAGGATGGTGCAAGAGACCCAGTACTTC

d_gene: TRBD1
v_gene: TRBV29-1
abundance: .
j_gene: TRBJ1-2
CDR3aa: CSVTEGARDGYTF
CDR3nt: TGCAGCGTTACTGAGGGGGCCCGGGATGGCTACACCTTC

d_gene: .
v_gene: TRBV29-1
abundance: .
j_gene: TRBJ2-7
CDR3aa: CSARDYEQYF
CDR3nt: TGCAGCGCTCGGGACTACGAGCAGTACTTC

d_gene: TRBD1
v_gene: TRBV7-2
abundance: .
j_gene: TRBJ1-2
CDR3aa: CASSLDRGNYGYTF
CDR3nt: TGTGCCAGCAGCCTGGACAGGGGAAACTATGGCTACACCTTC

d_gene: .
v_gene: TRBV29-1
abundance: .
j_gene: TRBJ2-4
CDR3aa: CSVEDVWAPIQYF
CDR3nt: TGCAGCGTTGAAGATGTTTGGGCCCCCATTCAGTACTTC

d_gene: .
v_gene: TRBV28
abundance: .
j_gene: TRBJ1-5
CDR3aa: CASSLPGRNQPQHF
CDR3nt: TGTGCCAGCAGTTTACCAGGCCGAAATCAGCCCCAGCATTTT

d_gene: .
v_gene: TRBV7-9
abundance: few
j_gene: TRBJ1-3
CDR3aa: CASSNSGNTIYF
CDR3nt: TGTGCCAGCAGCAACTCTGGAAACACCATATATTTT

d_gene: .
v_gene: TRBV20-1
abundance: .
j_gene: TRBJ2-3
CDR3aa: CSASVLGTQYF
CDR3nt: TGCAGTGCTAGTGTGTTAGGGACGCAGTATTTT

d_gene: TRBD2
v_gene: TRBV4-2
abundance: few
j_gene: TRBJ2-3
CDR3aa: CASSQGSGGGSSTDTQYF
CDR3nt: TGTGCCAGCAGCCAAGGTAGCGGGGGCGGGTCTAGCACAGATACGCAGTATTTT

d_gene: .
v_gene: TRBV30
abundance: .
j_gene: TRBJ1-5
CDR3aa: CAWSSGLSDSNQPQHF
CDR3nt: TGTGCCTGGAGTTCGGGACTGTCCGATAGCAATCAGCCCCAGCATTTT

d_gene: .
v_gene: TRBV7-3
abundance: .
j_gene: TRBJ2-3
CDR3aa: CASSLMSGDTQYF
CDR3nt: TGTGCCAGCAGCTTAATGTCTGGAGATACGCAGTATTTT

d_gene: .
v_gene: TRBV9
abundance: few
j_gene: TRBJ1-2
CDR3aa: CASTLAQANYGYTF
CDR3nt: TGTGCCAGCACCCTAGCACAGGCAAACTATGGCTACACCTTC

d_gene: TRBD2
v_gene: TRBV29-1
abundance: .
j_gene: TRBJ2-3
CDR3aa: CSVTTSGTDTQYF
CDR3nt: TGCAGCGTTACGACTAGCGGCACAGATACGCAGTATTTT

d_gene: .
v_gene: TRBV27
abundance: once
j_gene: TRBJ1-2
CDR3aa: CASSLTQTNYGYTF
CDR3nt: TGTGCCAGCAGTTTAACGCAGACTAACTATGGCTACACCTTC

d_gene: .
v_gene: TRBV5-1
abundance: .
j_gene: TRBJ2-5
CDR3aa: CASSLGSTQETQYF
CDR3nt: TGCGCCAGCAGCTTGGGCAGTACTCAAGAGACCCAGTACTTC

d_gene: .
v_gene: TRBV30
abundance: .
j_gene: TRBJ2-7
CDR3aa: CAWSLTSYEQYF
CDR3nt: TGTGCCTGGAGTTTGACGTCCTACGAGCAGTACTTC

d_gene: TRBD1
v_gene: TRBV4-2
abundance: .
j_gene: TRBJ1-4
CDR3aa: CASSPPGQINEKLFF
CDR3nt: TGTGCCAGCAGCCCACCGGGACAGATTAATGAAAAACTGTTTTTT

d_gene: .
v_gene: TRBV27
abundance: few
j_gene: TRBJ1-6
CDR3aa: CASSYPLEGKGFWALHF
CDR3nt: TGTGCCAGCAGTTACCCTCTAGAGGGTAAGGGGTTTTGGGCCCTCCACTTT

d_gene: .
v_gene: TRBV5-1
abundance: .
j_gene: TRBJ1-5
CDR3aa: CASILRDRHSNQPQHF
CDR3nt: TGCGCCAGCATACTCCGGGACCGTCATAGCAATCAGCCCCAGCATTTT

d_gene: .
v_gene: TRBV29-1
abundance: .
j_gene: TRBJ1-2
CDR3aa: CSVTGDRYGYTF
CDR3nt: TGCAGCGTCACAGGAGACCGTTATGGCTACACCTTC

d_gene: .
v_gene: TRBV23-1
abundance: .
j_gene: TRBJ2-3
CDR3aa: CASTTRDSETDTQYF
CDR3nt: TGCGCCAGCACGACGCGGGACTCCGAAACAGATACGCAGTATTTT

d_gene: TRBD1
v_gene: TRBV19
abundance: .
j_gene: TRBJ1-5
CDR3aa: CASTPRGGQGNQPQHF
CDR3nt: TGTGCCAGTACCCCACGAGGTGGACAGGGAAATCAGCCCCAGCATTTT

d_gene: TRBD1
v_gene: TRBV30
abundance: .
j_gene: TRBJ2-2
CDR3aa: CAWSWGVTGDTGELFF
CDR3nt: TGTGCCTGGAGTTGGGGTGTGACAGGGGACACCGGGGAGCTGTTTTTT

d_gene: .
v_gene: TRBV30
abundance: .
j_gene: TRBJ1-3
CDR3aa: CAWNSYSGNTIYF
CDR3nt: TGTGCCTGGAACTCGTACTCTGGAAACACCATATATTTT